This T cell receptor beta chain was profiled in a study of T cells after yellow fever vaccination. The study, taken as a whole, reports: Relatively few clonotypes were ones that appeared in both CD4 and CD8 compartments. The presence of abundant clonotypes contaminating from the bulk population was possible in FACS-sorted repertoires.

From the 5' RACE reads, TCRdb called clonotypes with MiXCR, one entry per CDR3 protein. This table has 300,000 to 350,000 distinct CDR3 sequences, about 4% appearing once. In the case of this clonotype: Its specificity is not known.

CDR1 and CDR2 from the germline V gene are SGHAT and FQNNGV. The CDR3 runs 16 residues. Trimming cost V 5 bases and J 1 base, with 17 bases left between them. The TCR originated in a man younger than 35 who received the YFV17D yellow fever vaccine. The source was PBMCs, collected 5 days after the yellow fever booster vaccination. The genes are TRBV11-2 and TRBJ1-2; D may be TRBD1 (5 bases). DNA of the CDR3: TGTGCCAGCAGCCCATTCCGAGGGGAGGTTAACTATGGCTACACCTTC. As protein: CASSPFRGEVNYGYTF. The entire variable domain, with the rest obtained from reference TRBV11-2 and TRBJ1-2, is as follows: EAGVAQSPRYKIIEKRQSVAFWCNPISGHATLYWYQQILGQGPKLLIQFQNNGVVDDSQLPKDRFSAERLKGVDSTLKIQPAKLEDSAVYLCASSPFRGEVNYGYTFGSGTRLTVV.